This T cell receptor beta chain was identified in a study of blood T cell repertoires in COVID-19. Across the whole study: COVID-19 samples from acute and convalescent phases originated in the United States, Italy and Spain. PBMCs, B-cell-depleted T cells, or T cells provided the cDNA or gDNA that made up the material.

TCRdb's table, derived via immunoSEQ multiplex PCR, lists solely in-frame clones and lacks some. The sample yields fewer than 75,000 clones, around 87% seen once. V shed 5 bases and J shed 1 base, with 11 bases lying between them. CDR3 size: 14 residues. Germline CDR1 reads SNHLY; CDR2 reads FYNNEI. The chain carries TRBV2 and TRBJ1-1; D is perhaps TRBD1 (5 bases). The origin of this receptor is a man aged 55 to 70 with active or convalescent COVID-19. Sequenced: peripheral blood. DNA for the CDR3: TGTGCCAGCAGTAGACTGGGGGGGAACACTGAAGCTTTCTTT. It yields the protein CASSRLGGNTEAFF.